What follows is one T cell receptor beta chain and its context. The antigen is unknown. This table comes from immunoSEQ multiplex PCR, and its TCRdb copy is limited to in-frame clones, with some not included. Of 90,000 to 95,000 clones listed, 90% to 95% are singletons. This CDR3 is 12 amino acids long. Trimming cost V 5 bases and J 3 bases, with 8 bases left between them. Looked up from germline, CDR1 is SGHAT and CDR2 is FQNNGV. The data originate from a study of graft-versus-host responses after intestinal transplantation. In the study overall: Induction using anti-thymocyte globulin, followed by tacrolimus and steroids for two to three years, was given to all recipients.

This rearrangement joins TRBV11-2 to TRBJ2-7; no clear D. The clonotype was recovered from a human donor who received an intestinal transplant. The sample consisted of unstimulated CD8+ T cells sorted from spleen or lymph node cells, taken before intestinal transplant. CDR3 bases: TGTGCCAGCAGCGACCCGAACTACGAGCAGTACTTC. Translation: CASSDPNYEQYF.